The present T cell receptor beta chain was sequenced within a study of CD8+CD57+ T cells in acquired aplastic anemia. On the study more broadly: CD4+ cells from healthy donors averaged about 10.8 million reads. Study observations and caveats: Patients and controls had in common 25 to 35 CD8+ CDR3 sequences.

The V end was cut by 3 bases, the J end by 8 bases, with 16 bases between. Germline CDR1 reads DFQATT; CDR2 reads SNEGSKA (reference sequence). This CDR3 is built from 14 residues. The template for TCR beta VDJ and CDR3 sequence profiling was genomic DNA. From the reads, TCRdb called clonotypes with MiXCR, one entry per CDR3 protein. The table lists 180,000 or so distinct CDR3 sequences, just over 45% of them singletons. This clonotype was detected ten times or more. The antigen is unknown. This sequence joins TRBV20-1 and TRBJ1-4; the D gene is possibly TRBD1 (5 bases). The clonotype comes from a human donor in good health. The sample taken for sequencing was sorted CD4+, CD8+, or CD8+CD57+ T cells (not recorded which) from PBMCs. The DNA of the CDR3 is TGCAGTGCTAGGGCCGGGACGGCTCTGGAAAAACTGTTTTTT. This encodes CSARAGTALEKLFF.